This TCR beta chain stems from a study of patients and donors after allogeneic stem cell transplantation. One entry per CDR3 protein, called by TCRdb with MiXCR from the RT-PCR reads. The sample carries about a million distinct CDR3 sequences, approximately 18% recorded once. The CDR3 covers 18 residues. The V gene's germline CDR1 is LGHNA and CDR2 YNFKEQ. Trimming cost V 4 bases and J 1 base; bases outside gene matches: 10. This TCR was recovered from a human donor who was either an allogeneic HSCT recipient or a stem cell or donor lymphocyte infusion donor (not recorded which). It is not recorded whose cells these are; they may come from a transplant donor. The sample consisted of blood, either unsorted or a sorted T cell fraction (not recorded which). This chain connects TRBV4-2 to TRBJ2-2; TRBD2 matches at 9 bases. CDR3 loop: CASSPVTLAGLNTGELFF. The CDR3 region has the DNA TGTGCCAGCAGCCCCGTAACCCTAGCGGGGCTGAACACCGGGGAGCTGTTTTTT.